A selection of T cell receptor delta chains follows, all from one sample in a study of gammadelta T cells in human blood. TCRdb re-called clones from the RT-PCR reads via CATT. The profile covers 340 or so delta-chain clones, with 15% to 25% appearing a single time and roughly 66% taken by the ten largest. The material sequenced was Vgamma9Vdelta2 gamma-delta T cells from fetal blood. These receptors were collected from a human fetus. Both conserved end residues are part of each CDR3. A D gene is named only where the DNA matches it firmly. The size field is filled for only some rows; it gives once, few, many or a size class.

size	J	D	V	DNA	CDR3
NA	TRDJ2	TRDD3	TRDV1	TGTGCTCTTGGGGACCCGGATACTCGCTGGGGGAACGAATCGCCAGCACAACTCTTCTTT	CALGDPDTRWGNESPAQLFF
few	TRDJ1	TRDD3	TRDV1	TGTGCTCTTGGACCGTACTACTGGGGGATACCAGGAACCGATAAACTCATCTTT	CALGPYYWGIPGTDKLIF
large	TRDJ1	TRDD3	TRDV2	TGTGCCTGTGACACCGGGGGATACACCGATAAACTCATCTTT	CACDTGGYTDKLIF
hyperexpanded	TRDJ2	TRDD3	TRDV2	TGTGCCTGTGACATACTGGGGGATACAGCACAACTCTTCTTT	CACDILGDTAQLFF
hyperexpanded	TRDJ2	NA	TRDV2	TGTGCCTGTGACACCGTGGGGGTGACAGCACAACTCTTCTTT	CACDTVGVTAQLFF
NA	TRDJ1	TRDD3	TRDV1	TGTGCTCTTGGGGAACTCAGGACCTACGAGGGTGTACTGGGGGATACGGGAGTTTGGTGGACCGATAAACTCATCTTT	CALGELRTYEGVLGDTGVWWTDKLIF
large	TRDJ3	TRDD3	TRDV2	TGTGCCTGTGACACTCTGGGGGATACAAGCTCCTGGGACACCCGACAGATGTTTTTC	CACDTLGDTSSWDTRQMFF
large	TRDJ2	TRDD3	TRDV2	TGTGCCTGTGACACGCTGTTAGGGGGATACCGGGGGACAGCACAACTCTTCTTT	CACDTLLGGYRGTAQLFF